This is a list of T cell receptor beta chains from one sample in a study of T cells in Graves' hyperthyroidism and ophthalmopathy. TCRdb independently ran MiXCR on the multiplex PCR reads; one entry per CDR3 protein. The sample carries some 360,000 distinct CDR3 sequences, 18% recorded once. Sequenced sample: blood. The source is a woman between 35 and 50 years old with Graves' ophthalmopathy. CDR3s include the opening cysteine and the closing phenylalanine or tryptophan. Fields, in order: J gene, V gene, clone size, D gene, CDR3 DNA, CDR3 protein. The D gene is left open where the match is weak. Clone size, where shown, is once, few, many, or a class for clones that have expanded.

J gene: TRBJ1-1
V gene: TRBV28
clone size: NA
D gene: TRBD1
CDR3 DNA: TGTGCCAGCAGCTTCAACAGGGGGCTAAGATCGGGCGAAGCTTTCTTT
CDR3 protein: CASSFNRGLRSGEAFF

J gene: TRBJ2-2
V gene: TRBV4-3
clone size: many
D gene: NA
CDR3 DNA: TGCGCCAGCAGCCAAGATGGGACCATTCACACCGGGGAGCTGTTTTTT
CDR3 protein: CASSQDGTIHTGELFF

J gene: TRBJ1-1
V gene: TRBV7-2
clone size: few
D gene: NA
CDR3 DNA: TGTGCCAGCAGCAAAGACATGAACACTGAAGCTTTCTTT
CDR3 protein: CASSKDMNTEAFF

J gene: TRBJ1-5
V gene: TRBV6-7
clone size: NA
D gene: NA
CDR3 DNA: TGTGCCAGCAGACAACAGGAGAATAGCAATCAGCCCCAGCATTTT
CDR3 protein: CASRQQENSNQPQHF

J gene: TRBJ2-4
V gene: TRBV5-1
clone size: many
D gene: NA
CDR3 DNA: TGCGCCAGCAGAAACGAAAACATTCAGTACTTC
CDR3 protein: CASRNENIQYF

J gene: TRBJ2-5
V gene: TRBV28
clone size: many
D gene: TRBD2
CDR3 DNA: TGTGCCAGCAGTCCTAGGAGGGAGGGAGGTCCGCGACAAGAGACCCAGTACTTC
CDR3 protein: CASSPRREGGPRQETQYF

J gene: TRBJ2-7
V gene: TRBV6-5
clone size: many
D gene: NA
CDR3 DNA: TGTGCCGGTAAGGGAGAGGGCAACTACGAGCAGTACTTC
CDR3 protein: CAGKGEGNYEQYF

J gene: TRBJ2-7
V gene: TRBV11-2
clone size: many
D gene: NA
CDR3 DNA: TGTGCCAGCAGCTTTACGGACGGCTACGAGCAGTACTTC
CDR3 protein: CASSFTDGYEQYF

J gene: TRBJ1-1
V gene: TRBV24-1
clone size: NA
D gene: NA
CDR3 DNA: TGTGCCACCAGTGATTTGGGGGCCCCGAACACTGAAGCTTTCTTT
CDR3 protein: CATSDLGAPNTEAFF

J gene: TRBJ2-7
V gene: TRBV28
clone size: NA
D gene: TRBD1
CDR3 DNA: TGTGCCAGCAGTTTACCGACAGGGGGCCACGAGCAGTACTTC
CDR3 protein: CASSLPTGGHEQYF

J gene: TRBJ2-1
V gene: TRBV7-2
clone size: many
D gene: TRBD2
CDR3 DNA: TGTGCCAGCAGATCCTTGCTTCCGACTAGCGGGAGGAACAATGAGCAGTTCTTC
CDR3 protein: CASRSLLPTSGRNNEQFF

J gene: TRBJ1-3
V gene: TRBV6-1
clone size: many
D gene: NA
CDR3 DNA: TGTGCCAGCAAAGAGTCCTCTGGAAACACCATATATTTT
CDR3 protein: CASKESSGNTIYF